Given below is one T cell receptor beta chain in context. This CDR3 has 16 residues. V lost 0 bases and J lost 0; bases outside the gene matches: 3. The germline V gene has CDR1 SGDLS and CDR2 YYNGEE. This specimen belongs to a study of blood T cell repertoires in COVID-19. Overall study: Donors in the United States, Italy and Spain gave samples during acute or convalescent COVID-19.

Authors' data handling: Reference gene primers were amplified, and this amplification served to estimate nucleated cell counts. The data were produced by immunoSEQ multiplex PCR, yet TCRdb's version contains in-frame clones alone and is incomplete. Clonal size and the V and J genes are those of that table, whereas D and trimming came from the DNA. The sample lists about 210,000 clones; approximately 90% were seen once. The V call is TRBV9, the J call TRBJ2-3; TRBD2 matches at 8 bases. The sequenced sample was peripheral blood. This receptor was identified in a man aged 25-45 years with acute or convalescent COVID-19. CDR3 nucleotides: TGTGCCAGCAGCGTAGCGGCGGGAGGAAGCACAGATACGCAGTATTTT. Protein product: CASSVAAGGSTDTQYF.